This passage covers 21 T cell receptor beta chains from one sample sequenced in a study of cytomegalovirus exposure and HLA in healthy donors. Method: immunoSEQ multiplex PCR; TCRdb's copy keeps in-frame clones and lacks some. This repertoire shows over 150,000 clones, roughly nine tenths found once; its top ten account for 4.5% to 7%. The material sequenced was PBMCs. The receptors derive from a woman aged 25-40 years in good health and CMV-seronegative.

The rearrangement uses TRBV19 and TRBJ2-1, with D perhaps being TRBD1 or TRBD2 (7 bases each). Germline-derived CDR1 and CDR2 are LNHDA and SQIVND (reference sequence). V lost 6 bases to trimming and J lost 4 bases, with 16 bases between them. CDR3 length: 15 residues. This CDR3 is CASSGEGAPYNEQFF. In nucleotides, the CDR3 is TGTGCCAGTAGCGGGGAGGGGGCCCCATACAATGAGCAGTTCTTC.

J is TRBJ2-5 and V is TRBV7-9, with D tentatively TRBD1 (5 bases). Trimming pared 4 bases from V and 7 bases from J, leaving 22 bases between. The germline V gene has CDR1 SEHNR and CDR2 FQNEAQ (reference sequence). CDR3 length equals 16 residues. The CDR3 loop reads CASSSVARAFDRTQYF. In nucleotides, the CDR3 is TGTGCCAGCAGCTCGGTCGCCAGGGCGTTCGATAGGACCCAGTACTTC.

V usage is TRBV28 and J usage is TRBJ2-7; 7 bases are a match to TRBD1. Losses at the gene ends were 2 bases for V and 2 bases for J; bases not matched to a gene: 9. The CDR3 has 16 amino acids. Germline CDR1 reads MDHEN; CDR2 reads SYDVKM. The CDR3 spells CASSLRKQGIPYEQYF. The CDR3 DNA reads TGTGCCAGCAGTTTACGAAAACAGGGGATCCCCTACGAGCAGTACTTC.

The chain recombines TRBV5-4 with TRBJ2-7, with 7 bases matching TRBD1. Germline CDR1 SGHNT, CDR2 YYREEE (reference sequence). The V and J ends lost 4 bases and 2 bases, in that order; junction bases with no gene match: 3. This CDR3 is 13 amino acids long. In nucleotides, the CDR3 is TGTGCCAGCAGCGGGGGACAGCCCTACGAGCAGTACTTC. Translation gives CASSGGQPYEQYF. Full variable domain (outside the CDR3, taken from reference TRBV5-4 and TRBJ2-7): ETGVTQSPTHLIKTRGQQVTLRCSSQSGHNTVSWYQQALGQGPQFIFQYYREEENGRGNFPPRFSGLQFPNYSSELNVNALELDDSALYLCASSGGQPYEQYFGPGTRLTVT.

This clone was picked up one time. This chain joins TRBV18 and TRBJ2-1, with 12 bases lining up with TRBD2. J lost 7 bases, V lost 3 bases, and 7 bases had no gene match. This CDR3 contains 16 residues. The V gene's germline CDR1 is KGHSH and CDR2 LQKENI. The CDR3 protein is CASSPSPSGGANEQFF. The DNA of the CDR3 is TGTGCCAGCTCACCTTCACCTAGCGGGGGGGCGAATGAGCAGTTCTTC.

The chain links TRBV28 to TRBJ2-7, with D possibly being TRBD2 (5 bases). Germline CDR1 is MDHEN and CDR2 is SYDVKM. V was shortened by 6 bases and J by 3 bases, with 15 bases between the two germline ends. The CDR3 has 14 residues. The CDR3 DNA is TGTGCCAGCAGACCCCTAGGACTTATCTACGAGCAGTACTTC. Translated: CASRPLGLIYEQYF.

The V and J genes are TRBV7-8 and TRBJ2-3; 9 nucleotides match TRBD1. Germline V gene lookup returns CDR1 SGHVS and CDR2 FQNEAQ. This CDR3 region has 17 residues. Trimming cost V 1 base and J 5 bases; bases outside gene matches: 10. In nucleotides, the CDR3 is TGTGCCAGCAGCTTAGAGGATCGGACAGGGGCCGAAGATACGCAGTATTTT. This gives the protein CASSLEDRTGAEDTQYF. Supplemented by reference TRBV7-8 and TRBJ2-3, the full variable domain reads GAGVSQSPRYKVAKRGQDVALRCDPISGHVSLFWYQQALGQGPEFLTYFQNEAQLDKSGLPSDRFFAERPEGSVSTLKIQRTQQEDSAVYLCASSLEDRTGAEDTQYFGPGTRLTVL.

This clone was observed once. The V gene is TRBV7-2, the J gene TRBJ1-2; TRBD1 matches 8 bases. The CDR3 spans 14 residues. The V gene's germline CDR1 is SGHTA and CDR2 FQGNSA. Trimming at V came to 5 bases and at J to 4 bases, leaving 6 bases not matched to a gene. CDR3 nucleotides: TGTGCCAGCAGCGCCGACAGGGGAAGCTATGGCTACACCTTC. Residues: CASSADRGSYGYTF. Full variable domain (rest looked up from reference TRBV7-2 and TRBJ1-2): GAGVSQSPSNKVTEKGKDVELRCDPISGHTALYWYRQSLGQGLEFLIYFQGNSAPDKSGLPSDRFSAERTGGSVSTLTIQRTQQEDSAVYLCASSADRGSYGYTFGSGTRLTVV.

The chain combines TRBV7-2 with TRBJ1-2, with no clear D. Germline V gene lookup returns CDR1 SGHTA and CDR2 FQGNSA. The CDR3 has 13 residues. Trimming took off 3 bases at V and 2 bases at J, with 7 bases between the two ends. CDR3 in amino acids: CASSLSLNYGYTF. CDR3 nucleotide sequence: TGTGCCAGCAGCTTGAGCTTGAACTATGGCTACACCTTC.

This chain joins TRBV28 and TRBJ1-5; 7 positions match TRBD1. This CDR3 region has 15 residues. V gave up 6 bases and J gave up 2 bases; unmatched junction bases: 7. Germline assignment: CDR1 MDHEN and CDR2 SYDVKM. The CDR3 sequence: CASSLTGTGNQPQHF. Written as DNA, the CDR3 is TGTGCCAGCAGCCTGACCGGGACAGGCAATCAGCCCCAGCATTTT. The full variable domain, completed using reference TRBV28 and TRBJ1-5, is DVKVTQSSRYLVKRTGEKVFLECVQDMDHENMFWYRQDPGLGLRLIYFSYDVKMKEKGDIPEGYSVSREKKERFSLILESASTNQTSMYLCASSLTGTGNQPQHFGDGTRLSIL.

The rearrangement uses TRBV18 and TRBJ1-2; weak D call: TRBD1 (5 bases). Trimming removed 3 bases from V and 1 base from J, with 18 bases in between. Germline CDR1 reads KGHSH; CDR2 reads LQKENI. This CDR3 region has 17 residues. CDR3 region: CASSPLSVTGNNYGYTF. The CDR3, as DNA: TGTGCCAGCTCACCTCTATCCGTAACAGGCAATAACTATGGCTACACCTTC.

This clone was found a few times. The chain has TRBV6-1 and TRBJ1-3, with D possibly matching TRBD1 (6 bases). This CDR3 contains 15 residues. Trimming took 4 bases from V and 0 from J, leaving 10 bases between them. Germline CDR1 and CDR2: MNHNS and SASEGT. The CDR3 nucleotides are TGTGCCAGCAGTGTGGACAGTAGCTCTGGAAACACCATATATTTT. Its translation is CASSVDSSSGNTIYF.

In its sample, this clone was seen once. The chain has TRBV12-2 and TRBJ2-7; the table's D call of TRBD1 was not tested on the DNA. TRBV12-2 is a pseudogene segment. The CDR3 has 16 residues. The CDR3 DNA is TGTGCAAGTCGCTTTTCCTTAAGACAGGGCGGCTACGAGCAGTACTTC. Protein: CASRFSLRQGGYEQYF.

Only one count was recorded for this clone. The chain combines TRBV5-1 with TRBJ2-7, with a possible D match to TRBD1 (6 bases). This CDR3 spans 14 amino acids. The germline gives CDR1 SGHRS, CDR2 YFSETQ. The V end was cut by 0 bases, the J end by 5 bases, with 12 bases between. DNA of the CDR3: TGCGCCAGCAGCTTGGGACAGGCCGAAGACGAGCAGTACTTC. Protein: CASSLGQAEDEQYF.

The chain combines TRBV6-1 with TRBJ2-1; D is ambiguous. The V and J ends lost 4 bases and 0 bases respectively, with 10 bases between them. This CDR3 comprises 15 residues. Looked up from germline, CDR1 is MNHNS and CDR2 is SASEGT. The CDR3 is CASSGQTHSYNEQFF. Here the CDR3 DNA reads TGTGCCAGCAGTGGGCAGACGCACTCCTACAATGAGCAGTTCTTC.

This clone was detected only a few times. The gene calls are TRBV5-1 and TRBJ2-3; weak D call: TRBD1 (6 bases). The CDR3 length is 12 residues. The ends were cut back, 3 bases at V and 4 bases at J, with 6 bases in the middle. Germline V gene sequence: CDR1 SGHRS, CDR2 YFSETQ. The CDR3 nucleotides are TGCGCCAGCAGCTGGGGGCCAGATACGCAGTATTTT. It is translated as CASSWGPDTQYF.

This CDR3 is CAWSPGGMNTEAFF. CDR3 in DNA: TGTGCCTGGAGTCCAGGGGGGATGAACACTGAAGCTTTCTTT. The V call is TRBV30, the J call TRBJ1-1; 7 bases line up with TRBD1. Germline V lookup: CDR1 GTSNPN, CDR2 SVGIG (reference sequence). CDR3 size: 14 residues. With V trimmed by 2 bases and J by 0 bases, 3 bases remained unmatched.

This clone appeared a single time. The rearrangement links TRBV5-1 to TRBJ1-2; D gene uncertain. V was shortened by 2 bases and J by 6 bases, with 14 bases between the two germline ends. This CDR3 is built from 14 residues. CDR1 and CDR2 (germline): SGHRS, YFSETQ. The CDR3 DNA is TGCGCCAGCAGCTTACCCCGGGAGTCCGATGGCTACACCTTC. Translated, it gives CASSLPRESDGYTF.

The chain combines TRBV6-1 with TRBJ2-1, with 10 positions matching TRBD1. Germline V lookup: CDR1 MNHNS, CDR2 SASEGT. This CDR3 is built from 19 residues. Trimming cost V 2 bases and J 8 bases; bases outside gene matches: 18. CDR3 residues: CASSENTHKTGTGVYEQFF. DNA for the CDR3: TGTGCCAGCAGTGAAAATACACACAAAACCGGGACAGGGGTCTATGAGCAGTTCTTC.

The V gene is TRBV4-3, the J gene TRBJ2-5, with 9 bases matching TRBD1. The junction had 11 bases not matched to a gene; V was cut back by 0 bases and J by 9 bases. CDR1 is LGHNA and CDR2 is YSLEER in the germline V gene. The CDR3 runs 16 residues. The CDR3 spells CASSQEPGDRDSPQYF. CDR3 bases: TGCGCCAGCAGCCAAGAGCCGGGGGACAGGGATTCGCCCCAGTACTTC.

A word on this clone: One end of the junction does not line up with germline, which may come from a read error. The CDR3 sequence: CASSIAGEQYF. The CDR3, as DNA: TGTGCCAGCAGCATAGCGGGGGAGCAGTACTTC. V and J are TRBV7-2 and TRBJ2-7, with 8 positions matching TRBD2. The CDR3 is 11 residues long. Germline loops: CDR1 SGHTA, CDR2 FQGNSA.